This T cell receptor beta chain was retrieved from a study of blood T cell repertoires in COVID-19. Turning to the study itself: COVID-19 samples collected from the United States, Italy and Spain covered acute and convalescent phases.

How the authors handled the data: How many nucleated cells were present was estimated from reference gene primer amplification. Repertoires were generated with immunoSEQ multiplex PCR, while TCRdb's copy carries only in-frame clones and drops some. The D gene and trimming were derived from the DNA, and the V and J assignments and clone size from that table. This sample has some 74,000 clones, with around 90% found just once. The CDR3 length is 15 residues. V shed 0 bases and J shed 1 base, with 10 bases lying between them. Germline CDR1 and CDR2: SGHTA and FQGNSA. The source of this sequence is a man in his fifties with acute or convalescent COVID-19. Specimen: peripheral blood. This rearrangement joins TRBV7-2 to TRBJ2-7, with D unclear. Here the CDR3 reads CASSLARVRSYEQYF. The DNA of the CDR3 is TGTGCCAGCAGCTTAGCCCGGGTCCGGTCCTACGAGCAGTACTTC.